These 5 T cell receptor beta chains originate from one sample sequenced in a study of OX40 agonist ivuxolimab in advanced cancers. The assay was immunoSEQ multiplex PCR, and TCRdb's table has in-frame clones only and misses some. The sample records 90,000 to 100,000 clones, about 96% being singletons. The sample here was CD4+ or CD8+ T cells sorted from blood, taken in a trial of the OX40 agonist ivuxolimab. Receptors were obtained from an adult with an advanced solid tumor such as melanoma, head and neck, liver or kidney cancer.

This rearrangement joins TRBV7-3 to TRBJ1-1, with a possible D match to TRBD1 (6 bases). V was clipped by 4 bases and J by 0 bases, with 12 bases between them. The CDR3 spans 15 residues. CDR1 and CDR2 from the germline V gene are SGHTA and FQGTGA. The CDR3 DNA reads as TGTGCCAGCAGCTCCAGGACAGTCATGAACACTGAAGCTTTCTTT. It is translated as CASSSRTVMNTEAFF. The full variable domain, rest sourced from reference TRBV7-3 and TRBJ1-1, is GAGVSQTPSNKVTEKGKYVELRCDPISGHTALYWYRQSLGQGPEFLIYFQGTGAADDSGLPNDRFFAVRPEGSVSTLKIQRTERGDSAVYLCASSSRTVMNTEAFFGQGTRLTVV.

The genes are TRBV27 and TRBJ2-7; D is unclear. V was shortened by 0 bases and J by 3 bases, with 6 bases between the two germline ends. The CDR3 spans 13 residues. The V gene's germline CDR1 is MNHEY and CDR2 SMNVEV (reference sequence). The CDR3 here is CASSLSPSYEQYF. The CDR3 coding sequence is TGTGCCAGCAGTTTATCGCCAAGCTACGAGCAGTACTTC.

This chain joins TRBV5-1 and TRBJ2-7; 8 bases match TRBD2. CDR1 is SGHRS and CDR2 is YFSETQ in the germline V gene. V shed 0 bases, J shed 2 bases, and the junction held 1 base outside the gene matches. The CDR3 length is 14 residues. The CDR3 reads CASSLAGGTYEQYF. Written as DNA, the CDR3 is TGCGCCAGCAGCTTGGCGGGGGGGACCTACGAGCAGTACTTC.

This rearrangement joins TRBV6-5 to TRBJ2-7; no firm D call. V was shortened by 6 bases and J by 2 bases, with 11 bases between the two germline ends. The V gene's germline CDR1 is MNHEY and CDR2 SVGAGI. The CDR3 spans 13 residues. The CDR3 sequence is CASRPDGTYEQYF. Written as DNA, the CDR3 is TGTGCCAGCAGGCCGGACGGAACCTACGAGCAGTACTTC.

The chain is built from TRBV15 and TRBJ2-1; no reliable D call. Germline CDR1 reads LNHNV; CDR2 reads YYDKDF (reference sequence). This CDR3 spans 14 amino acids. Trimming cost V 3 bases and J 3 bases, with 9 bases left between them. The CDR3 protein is CATSSRVGYNEQFF. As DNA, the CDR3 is TGTGCCACCAGCAGCCGAGTGGGCTACAATGAGCAGTTCTTC.